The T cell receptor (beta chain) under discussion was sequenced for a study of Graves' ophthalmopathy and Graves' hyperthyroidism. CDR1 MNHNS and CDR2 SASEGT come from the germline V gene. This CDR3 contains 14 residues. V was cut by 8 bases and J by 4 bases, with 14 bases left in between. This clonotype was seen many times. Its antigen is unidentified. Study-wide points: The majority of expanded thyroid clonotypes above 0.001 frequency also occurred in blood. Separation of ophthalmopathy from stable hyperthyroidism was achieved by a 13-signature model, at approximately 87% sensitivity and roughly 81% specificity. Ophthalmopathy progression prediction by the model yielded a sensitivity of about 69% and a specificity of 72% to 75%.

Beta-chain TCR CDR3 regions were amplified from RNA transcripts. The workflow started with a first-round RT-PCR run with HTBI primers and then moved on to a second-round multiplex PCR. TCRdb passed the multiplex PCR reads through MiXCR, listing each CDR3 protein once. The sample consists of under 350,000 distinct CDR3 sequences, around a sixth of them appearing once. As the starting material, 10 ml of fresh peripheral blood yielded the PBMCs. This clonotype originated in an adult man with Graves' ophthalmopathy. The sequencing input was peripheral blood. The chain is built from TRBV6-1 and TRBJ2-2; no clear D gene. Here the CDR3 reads CASRSRRVTGELFF. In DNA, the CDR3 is TGTGCCAGCCGCTCTAGACGAGTCACCGGGGAGCTGTTTTTT.